The TCR beta chain described here comes from a study of post-analysis software for immune sequencing data. Study-wide background: Recorded subtypes: relapsing-remitting, secondary progressive, progressive-relapsing; some patients unannotated.

Regarding the study as a whole: The authors found that F measure strongly co-clustered same-batch samples. There was significantly lower normalized Chao1 diversity in multiple sclerosis patients than in controls. About five TRBV segments, including TRBV5-6, TRBV5-1 and TRBV20-1, were more frequent in patients than controls.

This CDR3 has 13 amino acids. Trimming pared 5 bases from V and 8 bases from J, leaving 15 bases between. With regard to this clonotype: The antigen is unknown.

cDNA libraries for TCR beta contained unique molecular identifiers. T cells, roughly 0.9 to 11 million of them, yielded some 500,000 cDNA molecules. TCRdb analysed the PCR reads with MiXCR anew, one entry per CDR3 protein. Counted here are roughly 600,000 distinct CDR3 sequences, 44% occurring once; the ten biggest clones make up 1.5% to 2%. The sequenced material came from blood. The chain recombines TRBV6-7 with TRBJ1-2; D remains ambiguous. TRBV6-7 is given ORF status, its function remaining uncertain. The TCR originated in a girl under 18 with multiple sclerosis. The CDR3 coding sequence is TGTGCCAGCAGTCCGCGGAGGACTGGAGGCTACACCTTC. Its translation is CASSPRRTGGYTF.